This T cell receptor (beta chain) was profiled in a study of human T cells and chemical hapten exposure. This clonotype was counted only a few times. This CDR3 comprises 15 residues. The germline gives CDR1 MNHNY, CDR2 SVGAGI (reference sequence). V lost 0 bases to trimming and J lost 3 bases; unmatched junction nucleotides: 4. Time point specified: patch test 1, 2 weeks after DPC sensitization. Treatment in this sample: therapeutic diphenylcyclopropenone sensitization with weekly scalp DPC. A single record per CDR3 protein comes from TCRdb applying MiXCR to the RACE reads. The sample records some 87,000 distinct CDR3 sequences, about a tenth being singletons.

This sequence was found in a woman aged 45-65 years with alopecia areata. Some clones in this sample may be carry-over from other donors' samples. The material sequenced was whole blood, taken in connection with sensitization to the hapten diphenylcyclopropenone (DPC). The V and J genes are TRBV6-6 and TRBJ2-7; 8 nucleotides agree with TRBD2. CDR3 nucleotides: TGTGCCAGCAGTTACTCAATGCGGGAGGACTACGAGCAGTACTTC. It codes for CASSYSMREDYEQYF.